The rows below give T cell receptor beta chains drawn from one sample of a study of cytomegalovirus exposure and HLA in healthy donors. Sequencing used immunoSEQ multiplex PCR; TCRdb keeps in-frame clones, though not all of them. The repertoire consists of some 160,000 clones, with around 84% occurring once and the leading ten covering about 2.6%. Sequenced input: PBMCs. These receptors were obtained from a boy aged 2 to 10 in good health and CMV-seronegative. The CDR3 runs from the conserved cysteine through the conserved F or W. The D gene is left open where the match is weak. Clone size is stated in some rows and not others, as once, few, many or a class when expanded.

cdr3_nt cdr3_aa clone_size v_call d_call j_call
TGTGCCAGCCACTACCTCCAAGAGACCCAGTACTTC CASHYLQETQYF NA TRBV6-4 NA TRBJ2-5
TGTGCCAGCAGCGCGGGGGGGGGACAGGGAAAAGAGACCCAGTACTTC CASSAGGGQGKETQYF NA TRBV9 NA TRBJ2-5
TGTGCCAGCAGAAGCAGCGGGAGGGCCTCTCAGTACGAGCAGTACTTC CASRSSGRASQYEQYF NA TRBV28 TRBD2 TRBJ2-7
TGTGCCAGCAGCTTAACGAGGCGGGAGGGACAAAATGAGCAGTTCTTC CASSLTRREGQNEQFF NA TRBV7-3 TRBD2 TRBJ2-1
TGTGCCAGTAGTATCCAGGGGGTAGACGCCAATCAGCCCCAGCATTTT CASSIQGVDANQPQHF NA TRBV19 TRBD1 TRBJ1-5
TGTGCCAGCACCGAAGGGGGAAGGTCTGCTGGCTACACCTTC CASTEGGRSAGYTF NA TRBV6-9 NA TRBJ1-2
TGCGCCAGCAGCTCCGGAACGACAGGAATGAACACTGAAGCTTTCTTT CASSSGTTGMNTEAFF NA TRBV5-1 NA TRBJ1-1
TGTGCTAGTGGTTTGGTAGTTTTACAGGGGACCCAACATGAGCAGTTCTTC CASGLVVLQGTQHEQFF NA TRBV12-5 TRBD1 TRBJ2-1
TGTGCCAGCAGTGACTCCCGCTCTGGGGCCAACGTCCTGACTTTC CASSDSRSGANVLTF few TRBV6-4 NA TRBJ2-6
TGTGCCAGCAGCTTAGTGCGCGGGGCTAAAGAGACCCAGTACTTC CASSLVRGAKETQYF NA TRBV7-8 NA TRBJ2-5
TGTGCCATCAGCGGGAAAGGGGGCCACGAGCAGTACTTC CAISGKGGHEQYF NA TRBV10-3 TRBD1 TRBJ2-7
TGTGCCAGCAGCCAAGAGGAGCGAACAGGTGAGCAGTTCTTC CASSQEERTGEQFF NA TRBV4-2 NA TRBJ2-1
TGTGCCAGCAGTTACTATAATCGGCGACAGAACTATGGCTACACCTTC CASSYYNRRQNYGYTF NA TRBV6-6 NA TRBJ1-2
TGTGCCAGCAGTCCCGGGACAGGGGTCGTCTCCGAGCAGTACTTC CASSPGTGVVSEQYF NA TRBV6-5 TRBD1 TRBJ2-7
TGTGCCAGCAGGGGGACTCGCGGGAGGGCCCGTTGGGATGAGCAGTTCTTC CASRGTRGRARWDEQFF NA TRBV27 TRBD2 TRBJ2-1
TGCGCCAGCAGCCCCCCCCCGCGGGGCAACACAGATACGCAGTATTTT CASSPPPRGNTDTQYF once TRBV5-1 NA TRBJ2-3
TGTGCCACCAGCAGAATACCAGGGGACGGTTCACCCCTCCACTTT CATSRIPGDGSPLHF NA TRBV15 NA TRBJ1-6
TGTGCCAGCAGTTTAATATCCGGGACAGGGTCAGATACGCAGTATTTT CASSLISGTGSDTQYF NA TRBV28 TRBD1 TRBJ2-3
TGCAGTGCTGATCTAGGTAGAGGCTACACCTTC CSADLGRGYTF NA TRBV20-1 NA TRBJ1-2
TGTGCCAGTAGTATAGGTCGAAGGACAGGGACAGATACGCAGTATTTT CASSIGRRTGTDTQYF few TRBV19 TRBD1 TRBJ2-3
TGTGCCAGCAGCTACTTAGCGGGTTACTCCTACAATGAGCAGTTCTTC CASSYLAGYSYNEQFF NA TRBV5-4 TRBD2 TRBJ2-1
TGTGCCAGCAGTGAACTAGACACCATATATTTT CASSELDTIYF few TRBV2 NA TRBJ1-3
TGCGCCAGCAGCTTGCGGCAGGGTAATGAAAAACTGTTTTTT CASSLRQGNEKLFF NA TRBV5-1 NA TRBJ1-4
TGTGCCAGCAGGGCAGGGGTGAGTCAGCCCCAGCATTTT CASRAGVSQPQHF NA TRBV25-1 NA TRBJ1-5
TGTGCCAGCAGCTTAGCTAGAATATTAGAGGTTAGCAATCAGCCCCAGCATTTT CASSLARILEVSNQPQHF NA TRBV7-8 NA TRBJ1-5
TGTGCCAGCAGTGATACGGGAGCAGATACGCAGTATTTT CASSDTGADTQYF NA TRBV6-4 NA TRBJ2-3
TGTGCCAGCAGTGAATTCAAACTAGCGGGTATTATAAATGAGCAGTTCTTC CASSEFKLAGIINEQFF NA TRBV25-1 TRBD2 TRBJ2-1
TGTGCCAGCAGCGAGCTAGGGACAAGGAACACTGAAGCTTTCTTT CASSELGTRNTEAFF NA TRBV28 NA TRBJ1-1
TGTGCCAGCTCACGCTTCACCAGGGGTTTAGGCTATGGCTACACCTTC CASSRFTRGLGYGYTF NA TRBV18 NA TRBJ1-2
TGTGCCAGCAGCCCGGGACTTTCAGATACGCAGTATTTT CASSPGLSDTQYF once TRBV13 NA TRBJ2-3
TGTGCCAGTAGTATAAAGGCGGCGGCCACGAATACTTACGAGCAGTACTTC CASSIKAAATNTYEQYF NA TRBV19 NA TRBJ2-7
TGTGCCAGCAGGTCCCAGGAGACCCAGTACTTC CASRSQETQYF NA TRBV27 NA TRBJ2-5
TGTGCCAGCAGTTTGACAGAAACCGGGGAGCTGTTTTTT CASSLTETGELFF NA TRBV6-1 NA TRBJ2-2
TGCGCCAGCAGCTTGGGGGACAGGGTCATCGACGCGAACTATGGCTACACCTTC CASSLGDRVIDANYGYTF few TRBV5-1 TRBD1 TRBJ1-2
TGTGCCAGCAGCTCGGACAGGGGCAATCAGCCCCAGCATTTT CASSSDRGNQPQHF once TRBV7-9 TRBD1 TRBJ1-5
TGTGCCAGCAGTGAACAGATGGGACAGGGGAGGGTCGCCGGGGGTAATGAAAAACTGTTTTTT CASSEQMGQGRVAGGNEKLFF NA TRBV6-1 TRBD1 TRBJ1-4
TGTGCCAGCTCACCAGGGAGGGCAACTAATGAAAAACTGTTTTTT CASSPGRATNEKLFF NA TRBV18 NA TRBJ1-4
TGTGCCAGCATGTACCGGGACAGGGGATCCGGGGAGCTGTTTTTT CASMYRDRGSGELFF NA TRBV6-5 TRBD1 TRBJ2-2
TGTGCCAGCAGCTCGCCACCGCTCTCGGTGCGAGAGACCCAGTACTTC CASSSPPLSVRETQYF NA TRBV11-1 NA TRBJ2-5
TGTGCCAGTTTCCGGACAGTGACAGCAATGAACACTGAAGCTTTCTTT CASFRTVTAMNTEAFF NA TRBV19 NA TRBJ1-1
TGTGCCAGCAGACCACAGGCAACCTCTGGAAACACCATATATTTT CASRPQATSGNTIYF NA TRBV6-5 NA TRBJ1-3
TGTGCCAGTAGTCCGAGCGGGGGGGGACTTACCTACGAGCAGTACTTC CASSPSGGGLTYEQYF NA TRBV19 TRBD2 TRBJ2-7
TGCGCCAGCAGCTTGGATTCCTACACTGAAGCTTTCTTT CASSLDSYTEAFF NA TRBV5-1 NA TRBJ1-1
TGTGCCATCCAAACCATTCTCCCGCTAGTGGGAGGAGGGAGAGAGACCCAGTACTTC CAIQTILPLVGGGRETQYF NA TRBV28 NA TRBJ2-5
TGTGCCAGCAGCTTAAGGGGCAGGGGTAGAGAAAAACTGTTTTTT CASSLRGRGREKLFF once TRBV7-3 NA TRBJ1-4
TGTTCCAGCAGCATGACTAGCGGGGAAACGAACACCGGGGAGCTGTTTTTT CSSSMTSGETNTGELFF NA TRBV7-9 TRBD2 TRBJ2-2
TGTGCCAGCAGCTCCCGGAGGGAACCCGTTTACGAGCAGTACTTC CASSSRREPVYEQYF NA TRBV13 NA TRBJ2-7
TGCGCCAGCAGCCAAGTGGCTAGCGGGGGCCGAAGGGCAGATACGCAGTATTTT CASSQVASGGRRADTQYF NA TRBV4-1 TRBD2 TRBJ2-3
TGTGCCAGCAGTTTATCCGGCAGGGGATACGGCACTGAAGCTTTCTTT CASSLSGRGYGTEAFF NA TRBV27 NA TRBJ1-1
TGTGCCAGCAGCGGGACACAGAACACCGGGGAGCTGTTTTTT CASSGTQNTGELFF NA TRBV2 NA TRBJ2-2
TGTTCCAGCAGCCGCATAGGGGGATACGCAACTAATGAAAAACTGTTTTTT CSSSRIGGYATNEKLFF NA TRBV7-9 NA TRBJ1-4
TGTGCCAGCAGCCCCGGTATACTCAACTATGGCTACACCTTC CASSPGILNYGYTF NA TRBV13 NA TRBJ1-2
TGCGCCAGCAGTCATATTTACAGGGGATCCCACACTGAAGCTTTCTTT CASSHIYRGSHTEAFF NA TRBV5-1 TRBD1 TRBJ1-1